The 23 T cell receptor beta chains in this list originate from one sample, sequenced in a study of OX40 agonist ivuxolimab in advanced cancers. Some clones are missing from TCRdb's copy, which holds only in-frame ones; the method was immunoSEQ multiplex PCR. This sample has 49,000 or so clones; roughly nine tenths occur once, and the top ten carry 12%. This material consisted of CD4+ or CD8+ T cells sorted from blood, taken in a trial of the OX40 agonist ivuxolimab. The receptor set was obtained from an adult with an advanced solid tumor such as melanoma, head and neck, liver or kidney cancer.

The chain has TRBV4-1 and TRBJ2-7; D tentatively fits TRBD1 or TRBD2 (5 bases each). V gave up 5 bases and J gave up 7 bases, with 15 bases separating them. The germline CDR1 and CDR2 sequences are MGHRA and YSYEKL. The CDR3 runs 13 residues. CDR3 protein: CASSYLPGPEQYF. CDR3 in DNA: TGCGCCAGCAGCTACTTACCGGGACCAGAGCAGTACTTC.

The chain is built from TRBV30 and TRBJ2-3; perhaps TRBD2 as D (5 bases). Germline V gives CDR1 GTSNPN, CDR2 SVGIG (reference sequence). Trimming stripped 3 bases from V and 2 bases from J, with 12 bases between. The CDR3 runs 14 residues. The CDR3 loop reads CAWRGPGYTDTQYF. As DNA, the CDR3 is TGTGCCTGGAGAGGCCCGGGGTACACAGATACGCAGTATTTT. Drawing the rest from reference TRBV30 and TRBJ2-3, the complete variable domain is SQTIHQWPATLVQPVGSPLSLECTVEGTSNPNLYWYRQAAGRGLQLLFYSVGIGQISSEVPQNLSASRPQDRQFILSSKKLLLSDSGFYLCAWRGPGYTDTQYFGPGTRLTVL.

The chain has TRBV6-5 and TRBJ1-2; unclear D gene. The ends were cut back, 4 bases at V and 5 bases at J, with 14 bases in the middle. CDR1 and CDR2 (germline): MNHEY, SVGAGI. The CDR3 is 14 residues long. CDR3 sequence reads: CASSFGQIDYGYTF. CDR3 coding DNA: TGTGCCAGCAGTTTTGGGCAGATTGATTATGGCTACACCTTC.

The chain has TRBV6-4 and TRBJ2-3, with a weak D call TRBD2 (6 bases). V was clipped by 2 bases and J by 6 bases, with 12 bases between them. CDR3 length: 14 amino acids. CDR1 is MRHNA, CDR2 SNTAGT, per germline. CDR3 loop: CASSDIAGMDTQYF. In DNA, the CDR3 is TGTGCCAGCAGTGACATCGCGGGAATGGATACGCAGTATTTT.

The J gene is TRBJ1-1, the V gene TRBV27; D may be TRBD1 (6 bases). The CDR3 sequence is 15 residues long. Germline loops: CDR1 MNHEY, CDR2 SMNVEV (reference sequence). Deletions cut 4 bases from V and 5 bases from J, with 17 bases between. CDR3 amino acids: CASSSDSGRGTEAFF. In DNA, the CDR3 is TGTGCCAGCAGTTCAGACTCAGGGAGGGGGACTGAAGCTTTCTTT.

The rearrangement uses TRBV10-3 and TRBJ1-5; no clear D. Trimming took 8 bases from V and 3 from J, leaving 17 bases between them. In germline, CDR1 is ENHRY, CDR2 SYGVKD. CDR3 size: 15 residues. CDR3 in amino acids: CAIGEDRALNQPQHF. As DNA, the CDR3 is TGTGCCATCGGGGAGGATAGGGCCCTCAATCAGCCCCAGCATTTT.

The rearrangement links TRBV19 to TRBJ1-4; D is undetermined. The CDR3 is 15 amino acids. Germline CDR1 and CDR2: LNHDA and SQIVND (reference sequence). V was cut by 5 bases and J by 4 bases, with 14 bases left in between. CDR3 sequence (DNA): TGTGCCAGTAGTCTTACAAGGCGGGATAATGAAAAACTGTTTTTT. Amino acids: CASSLTRRDNEKLFF.

CDR3 DNA: TGTGCCAGCAGCTTTAGCGGGGGGGACTACACCGGGGAGCTGTTTTTT. It specifies CASSFSGGDYTGELFF. V is TRBV7-9 and J is TRBJ2-2; TRBD2 matches 11 bases. The length of the CDR3 is 16 residues. V shed 3 bases, J shed 3 bases, and the junction held 3 bases outside the gene matches. Per germline, CDR1 SEHNR and CDR2 FQNEAQ (reference sequence).

The chain uses TRBV7-9 and TRBJ2-5, with D possibly being TRBD1 (5 bases). CDR3 length: 13 residues. The germline gives CDR1 SEHNR, CDR2 FQNEAQ (reference sequence). Trimming stripped 6 bases from V and 5 bases from J, with 13 bases between. The DNA for the CDR3 is TGTGCCAGCAGTGGAGCAGGGCGGGAGACCCAGTACTTC. Its translation: CASSGAGRETQYF. The whole variable domain, remainder taken from reference TRBV7-9 and TRBJ2-5, is DTGVSQNPRHKITKRGQNVTFRCDPISEHNRLYWYRQTLGQGPEFLTYFQNEAQLEKSRLLSDRFSAERPKGSFSTLEIQRTEQGDSAMYLCASSGAGRETQYFGPGTRLLVL.

This chain uses TRBV4-3 with TRBJ1-1; tentative D call: TRBD1 (5 bases). The V gene's germline CDR1 is LGHNA and CDR2 YSLEER. Between the trimmed V and J ends, which lost 4 bases and 1 base, there was a span of 7 bases. This CDR3 is built from 13 residues. The CDR3 DNA reads as TGCGCCAGCAGCCCCGGGGGGAACACTGAAGCTTTCTTT. Protein product: CASSPGGNTEAFF.

The chain recombines TRBV6-1 with TRBJ2-5; 10 positions agree with TRBD2. The CDR3 has 15 residues. Germline V lookup: CDR1 MNHNS, CDR2 SASEGT. V dropped 3 bases and J dropped 2; count of bases not matched to a gene: 3. This chain's CDR3 is CASSDLAGAQETQYF. The DNA of the CDR3 is TGTGCCAGCAGTGATCTAGCGGGAGCTCAAGAGACCCAGTACTTC.

This clone was counted a few times. The chain carries TRBV27 and TRBJ1-1; 8 bases are a match to TRBD1. Trimming removed 0 bases from V and 8 bases from J; junction bases left unmatched: 8. Germline V gene lookup returns CDR1 MNHEY and CDR2 SMNVEV (reference sequence). This CDR3 has 15 residues. CDR3 in amino acids: CASSLSSQGAIEAFF. CDR3 nucleotide sequence: TGTGCCAGCAGTTTATCGTCCCAGGGGGCGATCGAAGCTTTCTTT.

Within the sample, this clone is medium-sized (0.01 to 0.1%). The junction departs from germline at one end; a sequencing error may be responsible. This chain connects TRBV19 to TRBJ1-2; no firm D call. CDR1 is LNHDA, CDR2 SQIVND, per germline (reference sequence). The CDR3 is 16 residues long. CDR3 residues: CASSTGGTRVNYGYTF. The CDR3, as DNA: TGTGCCAGCAGTACGGGAGGAACTCGCGTTAACTATGGCTACACCTTC.

The chain has TRBV6-5 and TRBJ1-1; D unclear. Germline V gene data show CDR1 as MNHEY and CDR2 as SVGAGI. V was clipped by 2 bases and J by 6 bases, with 16 bases between them. The CDR3 sequence is 15 residues long. The CDR3 spells CASSYGPYMVAEAFF. In DNA form, the CDR3 reads TGTGCCAGCAGTTACGGACCTTATATGGTTGCTGAAGCTTTCTTT.

This clone was observed a single time. The chain combines TRBV4-3 with TRBJ1-2, with 8 bases matching TRBD1. Germline CDR1 reads LGHNA; CDR2 reads YSLEER. The junction had 1 base not matched to a gene; V was cut back by 0 bases and J by 4 bases. This CDR3 is built from 14 residues. The CDR3 spells CASSQDRGLYGYTF. The CDR3 region has the DNA TGCGCCAGCAGCCAAGACAGGGGGCTCTATGGCTACACCTTC.

This clone was detected once. DNA of the CDR3: TGTGCCAGCAGTTACTACGACAGCTACGAGCAGTACTTC. It encodes CASSYYDSYEQYF. The gene calls are TRBV6-5 and TRBJ2-7, with D possibly being TRBD1 (5 bases). Trimming cost V 1 base and J 3 bases, with 7 bases left between them. This CDR3 spans 13 amino acids. Germline CDR1 MNHEY, CDR2 SVGAGI.

This clone was seen a single time. The rearrangement joins TRBV27 to TRBJ2-7; D is ambiguous. Germline-derived CDR1 and CDR2 are MNHEY and SMNVEV (reference sequence). The CDR3 has 13 residues. Trimming cost V 4 bases and J 2 bases, with 9 bases left between them. The CDR3 DNA reads TGTGCCAGCAGTTATGGCGGACCCTACGAGCAGTACGTC. It encodes CASSYGGPYEQYV.

J is TRBJ2-1 and V is TRBV27; 11 bases map to TRBD2. The V segment lost 3 bases and the J segment 0 bases; nucleotides outside the gene matches: 7. Per the germline V gene, CDR1 is MNHEY and CDR2 is SMNVEV (reference sequence). The CDR3 has 18 residues. CDR3 nucleotide sequence: TGTGCCAGCAGTTTCGTCGGGACTAGCGGAAACTCCTACAATGAGCAGTTCTTC. Translated: CASSFVGTSGNSYNEQFF.

The chain carries TRBV12-5 and TRBJ1-6; D might be TRBD1 (6 bases). The germline gives CDR1 LGHNT, CDR2 FRNRAP. Trimming removed 0 bases at V and 10 bases at J, with 19 bases between. This CDR3 is built from 17 residues. CDR3 nucleotide sequence: TGTGCTAGTGGTTTGGTACTGGGGGGGGCCCCCGGATCACCCCTCCACTTT. It encodes CASGLVLGGAPGSPLHF.

The rearrangement joins TRBV11-3 to TRBJ1-2; 8 nucleotides line up with TRBD1. The germline gives CDR1 SGHNT, CDR2 YENEEA. The CDR3 spans 15 residues. V dropped 5 bases and J dropped 2; count of bases not matched to a gene: 7. The DNA for the CDR3 is TGTGCCAGCAGCCTACCGGGACAGGAGAACTATGGCTACACCTTC. Its protein product is CASSLPGQENYGYTF.

The chain has TRBV29-1 and TRBJ2-2; tentatively, D is TRBD2 (6 bases). V gave up 4 bases and J gave up 5 bases, with 17 bases separating them. This CDR3 is 15 amino acids long. The germline gives CDR1 SQVTM, CDR2 ANQGSEA. The CDR3 is CSVVGGGAETGELFF. In DNA form, the CDR3 reads TGCAGCGTTGTGGGAGGTGGCGCGGAGACCGGGGAGCTGTTTTTT.

The V call is TRBV10-3, the J call TRBJ1-5; weak D call: TRBD1 (5 bases). Trimming removed 11 bases at V and 4 bases at J, with 18 bases between. CDR3 length: 14 residues. The germline gives CDR1 ENHRY, CDR2 SYGVKD. The CDR3 nucleotides are TGTGCCTCTACCCCCCAGGGACTAAATCAGCCCCAGCATTTT. This codes for CASTPQGLNQPQHF.

This clone was seen a single time. The chain carries TRBV11-2 and TRBJ1-3; D may be TRBD1 (5 bases). This CDR3 has 15 residues. Looked up from germline, CDR1 is SGHAT and CDR2 is FQNNGV. V gave up 1 base and J gave up 2 bases, with 9 bases separating them. In DNA form, the CDR3 reads TGTGCCAGCAGCTTAGGCAGGGAGGCTGGAAACACCATATATTTT. Translating it yields CASSLGREAGNTIYF.